The 8 T cell receptor beta chains listed next were all sequenced from one sample in a study of T cell responses to AZD1222 COVID-19 vaccine. Some clones are missing from TCRdb's copy, which holds only in-frame ones; the method was immunoSEQ multiplex PCR. Of under 70,000 clones in the sample, 84% were seen once. The input for sequencing was peripheral blood, taken on day 0 of AZD1222 vaccination. These receptors all stem from an adult in good health.

The chain recombines TRBV7-2 with TRBJ1-1; TRBD1 aligns across 7 bases. The germline V gene has CDR1 SGHTA and CDR2 FQGNSA. V lost 4 bases, J lost 4 bases, and 9 bases stayed unmatched. The CDR3 is made up of 15 amino acids. The CDR3 sequence is CASSSRQGQGTEAFF. The CDR3 DNA sequence: TGTGCCAGCAGCTCCCGACAGGGCCAGGGCACTGAAGCTTTCTTT.

The V call is TRBV28, the J call TRBJ1-1; D not resolved. The germline V gene has CDR1 MDHEN and CDR2 SYDVKM. V was trimmed by 0 bases and J by 6 bases, leaving 5 bases between them. The CDR3 spans 12 residues. CDR3 bases: TGTGCCAGCAGTTTATGGGGCCCTGAAGCTTTCTTT. This encodes CASSLWGPEAFF.

The J gene is TRBJ1-1, the V gene TRBV24-1, with D perhaps TRBD1 (5 bases). Per germline, CDR1 KGHDR and CDR2 SFDVKD. CDR3 length: 13 amino acids. V lost 9 bases and J 5 bases, leaving 15 bases between the germline ends. The CDR3 loop is CATSGGVSTEAFF. The CDR3 DNA is TGTGCCACCTCGGGGGGTGTTTCAACTGAAGCTTTCTTT.

The rearrangement joins TRBV14 to TRBJ2-1; 8 nucleotides match TRBD2. The V segment lost 0 bases and the J segment 5 bases; nucleotides outside the gene matches: 12. Germline CDR1 SGHDN, CDR2 FVKESK. CDR3 length: 18 amino acids. The CDR3 loop is CASSQDYPSGSKNNEQFF. In DNA form, the CDR3 reads TGTGCCAGCAGCCAAGATTACCCAAGCGGGAGTAAGAACAATGAGCAGTTCTTC.

The sample holds a few counts of this clone. V gene TRBV18 combines with J gene TRBJ2-3, with 11 bases fitting TRBD2. Germline V CDR1 and CDR2: KGHSH, LQKENI. CDR3 length: 19 residues. The J segment lost 2 bases and the V segment lost 6 bases, leaving 16 bases of the junction unmatched. The CDR3 is CASSKEASGGSQNTDTQYF. The DNA of the CDR3 is TGTGCCAGCTCCAAAGAGGCTAGCGGGGGGTCACAGAACACAGATACGCAGTATTTT.

The CDR3 reads CASSLGTAQGTQYF. CDR3 nucleotides: TGTGCCAGCTCACTGGGGACAGCCCAGGGGACCCAGTACTTC. This chain connects TRBV18 to TRBJ2-5, with TRBD1 matching 7 bases. V shed 4 bases and J 7 bases; nucleotides not matched to a gene: 9. The CDR3 is made up of 14 amino acids. Germline V gene sequence: CDR1 KGHSH, CDR2 LQKENI.

This clone is a singleton in its sample. The chain recombines TRBV19 with TRBJ2-3, with TRBD1 matching over 8 bases. With V trimmed by 3 bases and J by 4 bases, 3 bases remained unmatched. Germline CDR1 LNHDA, CDR2 SQIVND (reference sequence). This CDR3 has 14 amino acids. CDR3 sequence: CASSIPGGADTQYF. The CDR3 DNA reads as TGTGCCAGTAGTATCCCAGGGGGCGCAGATACGCAGTATTTT.

This chain connects TRBV19 to TRBJ1-2; D may be TRBD1 (6 bases). CDR1 and CDR2 from the germline V gene are LNHDA and SQIVND (reference sequence). Trimming shortened V by 0 bases and J by 6 bases, and 14 bases separated the two germline ends. This CDR3 region has 15 residues. CDR3 in amino acids: CASSIDLTGANGYTF. As DNA, the CDR3 is TGTGCCAGTAGTATAGATTTGACAGGCGCAAATGGCTACACCTTC. Supplemented by reference TRBV19 and TRBJ1-2, the full variable domain reads DGGITQSPKYLFRKEGQNVTLSCEQNLNHDAMYWYRQDPGQGLRLIYYSQIVNDFQKGDIAEGYSVSREKKESFPLTVTSAQKNPTAFYLCASSIDLTGANGYTFGSGTRLTVV.